This T cell receptor (beta chain) stems from a study of type 1 regulatory T cells. Looking at the study overall: This in vitro CD4 product, T-allo10, is enriched for Tr1 cells and alloantigen-specific.

The graft donor-derived T-allo10 cells reportedly recognize host alloantigens, are anergic, and suppress alloantigen-specifically. The CDR3 contains 14 residues. CDR1 is KGHSH, CDR2 LQKENI, per germline. V was clipped by 4 bases and J by 5 bases, with 14 bases between them. This clonotype is labeled medium-sized. The antigen remains unidentified. TCRdb re-called the reads with MiXCR, one entry per CDR3 protein. The table lists 4,500 to 7,500 distinct CDR3 sequences, 25% to 30% of them singletons. The TCR was taken from a human donor in good health. The V and J genes are TRBV18 and TRBJ2-5; perhaps TRBD2 as D (6 bases). The sample comprised cultured T cells, either the whole culture or a sorted T cell fraction (not recorded which). Documented subset: Tr1-enriched cell product generated in vitro against host alloantigens. The CDR3 is CASSQLAGLETQYF. Here the CDR3 DNA reads TGTGCCAGCTCACAATTGGCGGGACTTGAGACCCAGTACTTC.